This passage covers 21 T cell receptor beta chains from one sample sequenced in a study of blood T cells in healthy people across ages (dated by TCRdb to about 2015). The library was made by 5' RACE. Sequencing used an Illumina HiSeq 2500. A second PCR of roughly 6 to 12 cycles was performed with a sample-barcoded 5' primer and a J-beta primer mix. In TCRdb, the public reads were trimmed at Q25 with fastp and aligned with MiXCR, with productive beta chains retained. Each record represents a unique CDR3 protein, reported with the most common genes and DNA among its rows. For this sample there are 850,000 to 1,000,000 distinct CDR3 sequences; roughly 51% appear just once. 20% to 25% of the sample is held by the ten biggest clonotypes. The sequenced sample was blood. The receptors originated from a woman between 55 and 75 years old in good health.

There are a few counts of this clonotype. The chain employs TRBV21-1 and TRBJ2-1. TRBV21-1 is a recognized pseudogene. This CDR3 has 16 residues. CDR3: CASSKAQDSSYNEQFF. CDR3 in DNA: TGTGCCAGCAGCAAAGCTCAGGACAGCTCCTACAATGAGCAGTTCTTC.

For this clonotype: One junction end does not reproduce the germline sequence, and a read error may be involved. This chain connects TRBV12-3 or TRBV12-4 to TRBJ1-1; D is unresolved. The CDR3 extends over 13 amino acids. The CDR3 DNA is TGTGCCTGCAGAGTGGGGTTGAACACTGAAGCTTTCTTT. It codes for CACRVGLNTEAFF.

This CDR3 is CASSQEPREPVYQETQYF. The CDR3 DNA is TGTGCCAGCAGCCAAGAACCGCGGGAGCCCGTTTACCAAGAGACCCAGTACTTC. The chain carries TRBV14 and TRBJ2-5, with 7 bases fitting TRBD2. CDR1 and CDR2 (germline): SGHDN, FVKESK. This CDR3 has 18 amino acids. After removal of 0 bases from V and 0 bases from J, the junction contained 10 bases not matched to a gene.

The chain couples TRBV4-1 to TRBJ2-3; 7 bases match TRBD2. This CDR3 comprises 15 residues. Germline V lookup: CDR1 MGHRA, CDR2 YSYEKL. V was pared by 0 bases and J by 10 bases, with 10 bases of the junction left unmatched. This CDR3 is CASSQELVGGRAQYF. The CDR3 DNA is TGCGCCAGCAGCCAAGAGCTGGTGGGCGGGAGAGCGCAGTATTTT.

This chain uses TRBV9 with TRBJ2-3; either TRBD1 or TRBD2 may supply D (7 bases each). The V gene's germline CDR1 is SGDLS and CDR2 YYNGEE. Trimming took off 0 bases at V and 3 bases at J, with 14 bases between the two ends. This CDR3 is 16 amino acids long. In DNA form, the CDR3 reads TGTGCCAGCAGCGTAGGGGAGGGACAGCGTACAGATACGCAGTATTTT. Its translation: CASSVGEGQRTDTQYF.

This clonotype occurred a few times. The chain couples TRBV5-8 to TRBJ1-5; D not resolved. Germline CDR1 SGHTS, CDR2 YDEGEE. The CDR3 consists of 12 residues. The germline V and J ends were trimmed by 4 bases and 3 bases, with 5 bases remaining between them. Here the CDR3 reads CASSAHNQPQHF. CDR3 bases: TGTGCCAGCAGCGCCCACAATCAGCCCCAGCATTTT.

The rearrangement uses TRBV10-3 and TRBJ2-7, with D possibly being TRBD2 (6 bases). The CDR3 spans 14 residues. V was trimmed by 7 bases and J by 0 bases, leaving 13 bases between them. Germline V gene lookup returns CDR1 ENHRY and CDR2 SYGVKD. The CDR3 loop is CAINSGGSSYEQYF. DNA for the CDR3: TGTGCCATCAATTCCGGGGGTAGCTCCTACGAGCAGTACTTC.

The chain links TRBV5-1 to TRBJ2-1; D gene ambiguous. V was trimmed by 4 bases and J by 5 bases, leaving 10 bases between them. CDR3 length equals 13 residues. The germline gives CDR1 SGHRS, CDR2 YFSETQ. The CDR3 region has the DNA TGCGCCAGCAGCCTAAACATGGACAATGAGCAGTTCTTC. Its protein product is CASSLNMDNEQFF.

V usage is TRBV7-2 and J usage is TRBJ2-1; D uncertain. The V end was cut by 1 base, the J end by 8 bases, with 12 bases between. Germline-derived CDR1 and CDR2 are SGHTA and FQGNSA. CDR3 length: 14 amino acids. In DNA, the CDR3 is TGTGCCAGCAGCTTAGGACTTAGAACCTATGAGCAGTTCTTC. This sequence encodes CASSLGLRTYEQFF.

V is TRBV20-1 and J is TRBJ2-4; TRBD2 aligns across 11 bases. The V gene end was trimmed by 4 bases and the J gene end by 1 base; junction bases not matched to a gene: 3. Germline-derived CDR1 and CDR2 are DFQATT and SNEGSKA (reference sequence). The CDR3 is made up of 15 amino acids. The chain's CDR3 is CSATPSGRAKNIQYF. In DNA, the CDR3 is TGCAGTGCTACACCTAGCGGGAGGGCCAAAAACATTCAGTACTTC.

The CDR3 nucleotides are TGTGCCAGCAATCTAGCGGGAGTGGTTGAGCAGTTCTTC. Translating gives CASNLAGVVEQFF. The chain joins TRBV3-1 to TRBJ2-1; TRBD2 agrees at 10 bases. Germline V gene data show CDR1 as LGHDT and CDR2 as YNNKEL (reference sequence). CDR3 length: 13 amino acids. The J segment lost 9 bases and the V segment lost 7 bases, leaving 6 bases of the junction unmatched.

The CDR3 loop reads CASSGDRRETQYF. In nucleotides, the CDR3 is TGTGCCAGCTCTGGGGACAGGCGCGAGACCCAGTACTTC. The chain couples TRBV27 to TRBJ2-5; 8 bases line up with TRBD1. The CDR3 has 13 residues. V was clipped by 8 bases and J by 5 bases; unmatched bases: 7. Germline V CDR1 and CDR2: MNHEY, SMNVEV (reference sequence).

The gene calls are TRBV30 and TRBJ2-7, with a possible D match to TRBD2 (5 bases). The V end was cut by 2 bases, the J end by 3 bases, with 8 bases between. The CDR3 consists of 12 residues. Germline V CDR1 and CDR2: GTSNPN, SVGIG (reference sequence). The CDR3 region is CAWSPGVYEQYF. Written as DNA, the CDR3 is TGTGCCTGGAGTCCCGGGGTCTACGAGCAGTACTTC.

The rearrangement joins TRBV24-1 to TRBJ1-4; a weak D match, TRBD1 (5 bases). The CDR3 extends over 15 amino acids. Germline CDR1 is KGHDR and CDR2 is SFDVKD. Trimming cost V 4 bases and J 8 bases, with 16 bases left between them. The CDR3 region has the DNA TGTGCCACCAGTGAAGCCGGGACCGGAGACGAAAAACTGTTTTTT. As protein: CATSEAGTGDEKLFF.

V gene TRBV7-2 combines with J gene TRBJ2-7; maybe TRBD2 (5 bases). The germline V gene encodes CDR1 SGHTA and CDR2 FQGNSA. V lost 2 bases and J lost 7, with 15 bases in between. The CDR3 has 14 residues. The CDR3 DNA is TGTGCCAGCAGCTTAATGCTAGCCCCCAATGAGCAGTACTTC. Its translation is CASSLMLAPNEQYF. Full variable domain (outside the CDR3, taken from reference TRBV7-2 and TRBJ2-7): GAGVSQSPSNKVTEKGKDVELRCDPISGHTALYWYRQSLGQGLEFLIYFQGNSAPDKSGLPSDRFSAERTGGSVSTLTIQRTQQEDSAVYLCASSLMLAPNEQYFGPGTRLTVT.

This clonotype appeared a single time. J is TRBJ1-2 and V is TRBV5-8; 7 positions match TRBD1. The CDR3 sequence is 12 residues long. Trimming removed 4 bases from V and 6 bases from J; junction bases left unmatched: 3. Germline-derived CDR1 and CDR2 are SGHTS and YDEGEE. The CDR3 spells CASSRRGHGYTF. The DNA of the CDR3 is TGTGCCAGCAGCAGGAGGGGGCATGGCTACACCTTC.

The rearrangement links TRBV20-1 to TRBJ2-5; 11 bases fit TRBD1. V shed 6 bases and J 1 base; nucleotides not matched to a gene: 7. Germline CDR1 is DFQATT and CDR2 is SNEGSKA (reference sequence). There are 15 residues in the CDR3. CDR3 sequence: CSADPGQGVQETQYF. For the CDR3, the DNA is TGCAGTGCAGACCCGGGACAGGGGGTCCAAGAGACCCAGTACTTC.

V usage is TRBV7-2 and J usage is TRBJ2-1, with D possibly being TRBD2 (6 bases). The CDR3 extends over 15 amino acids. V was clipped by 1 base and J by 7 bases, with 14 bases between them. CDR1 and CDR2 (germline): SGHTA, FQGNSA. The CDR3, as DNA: TGTGCCAGCAGCTTAGGGAGGGCCTCTCGTAATGAGCAGTTCTTC. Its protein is CASSLGRASRNEQFF.

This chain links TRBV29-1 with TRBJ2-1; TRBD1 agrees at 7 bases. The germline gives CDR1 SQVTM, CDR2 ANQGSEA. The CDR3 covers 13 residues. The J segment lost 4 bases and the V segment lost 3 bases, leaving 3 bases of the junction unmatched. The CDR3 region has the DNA TGCAGCGTTGACGGGACAGAATACAATGAGCAGTTCTTC. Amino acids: CSVDGTEYNEQFF.

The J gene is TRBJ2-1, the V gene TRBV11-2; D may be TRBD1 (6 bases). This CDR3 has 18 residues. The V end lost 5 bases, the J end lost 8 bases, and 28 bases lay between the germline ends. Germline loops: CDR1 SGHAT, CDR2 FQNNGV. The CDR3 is CASSPQKVRGAYWYEQFF. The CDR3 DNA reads TGTGCCAGCAGCCCACAAAAGGTCAGGGGCGCTTATTGGTATGAGCAGTTCTTC.

In DNA, the CDR3 is TGTGCCAGCAAGAGGGGGAATGAGCAGTTCTTC. Its translation is CASKRGNEQFF. V and J are TRBV6-6 and TRBJ2-1; TRBD1 is a possible D gene (6 bases). Germline-derived CDR1 and CDR2 are MNHNY and SVGAGI (reference sequence). This CDR3 is built from 11 residues. Between the trimmed V and J ends, which lost 7 bases and 7 bases, there was a span of 8 bases.